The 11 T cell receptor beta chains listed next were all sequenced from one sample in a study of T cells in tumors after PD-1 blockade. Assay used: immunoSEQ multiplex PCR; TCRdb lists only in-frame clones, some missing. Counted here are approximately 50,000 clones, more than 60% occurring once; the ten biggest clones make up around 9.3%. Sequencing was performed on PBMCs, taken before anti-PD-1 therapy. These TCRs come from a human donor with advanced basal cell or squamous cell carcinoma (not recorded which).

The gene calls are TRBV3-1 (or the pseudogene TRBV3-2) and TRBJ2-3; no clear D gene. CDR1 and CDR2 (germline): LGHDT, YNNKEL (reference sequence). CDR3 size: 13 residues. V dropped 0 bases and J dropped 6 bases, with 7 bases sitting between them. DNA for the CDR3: TGTGCCAGCAGCCAAGACTGGCGGGATACGCAGTATTTT. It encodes CASSQDWRDTQYF.

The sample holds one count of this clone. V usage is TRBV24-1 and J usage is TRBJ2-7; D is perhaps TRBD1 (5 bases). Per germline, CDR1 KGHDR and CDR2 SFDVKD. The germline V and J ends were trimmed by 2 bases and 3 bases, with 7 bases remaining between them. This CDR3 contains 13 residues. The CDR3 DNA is TGTGCCACCAGTGATTCGGACAACTACGAGCAGTACTTC. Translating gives CATSDSDNYEQYF.

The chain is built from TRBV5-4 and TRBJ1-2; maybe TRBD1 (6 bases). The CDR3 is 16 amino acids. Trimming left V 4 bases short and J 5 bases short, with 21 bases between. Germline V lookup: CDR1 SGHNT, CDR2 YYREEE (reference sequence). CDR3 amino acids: CASSLPGTGKDYGYTF. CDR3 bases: TGTGCCAGCAGCCTGCCGGGAACAGGGAAAGATTATGGCTACACCTTC.

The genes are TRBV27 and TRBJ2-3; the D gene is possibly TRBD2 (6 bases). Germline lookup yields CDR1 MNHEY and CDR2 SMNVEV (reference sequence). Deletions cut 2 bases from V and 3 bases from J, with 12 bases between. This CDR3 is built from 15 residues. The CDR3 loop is CASSLGASVTDTQYF. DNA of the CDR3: TGTGCCAGCAGTTTAGGGGCTAGCGTTACAGATACGCAGTATTTT.

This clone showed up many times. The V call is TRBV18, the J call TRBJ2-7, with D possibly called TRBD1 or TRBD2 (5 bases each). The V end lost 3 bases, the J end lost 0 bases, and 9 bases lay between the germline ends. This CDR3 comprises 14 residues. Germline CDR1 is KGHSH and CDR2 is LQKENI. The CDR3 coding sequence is TGTGCCAGCTCACCGGAGAGGGGCTCCTACGAGCAGTACTTC. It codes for CASSPERGSYEQYF.

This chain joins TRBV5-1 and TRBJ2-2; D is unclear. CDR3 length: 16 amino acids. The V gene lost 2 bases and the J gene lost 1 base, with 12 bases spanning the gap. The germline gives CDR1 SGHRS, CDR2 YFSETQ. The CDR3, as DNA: TGCGCCAGCAGCTTAGGGAATTTGGGGAACACCGGGGAGCTGTTTTTT. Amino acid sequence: CASSLGNLGNTGELFF.

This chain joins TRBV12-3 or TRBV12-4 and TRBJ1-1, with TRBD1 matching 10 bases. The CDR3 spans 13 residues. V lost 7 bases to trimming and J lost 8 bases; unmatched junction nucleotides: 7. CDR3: CASTLTGGYEAFF. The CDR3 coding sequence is TGTGCCAGCACCTTGACAGGGGGCTACGAAGCTTTCTTT.

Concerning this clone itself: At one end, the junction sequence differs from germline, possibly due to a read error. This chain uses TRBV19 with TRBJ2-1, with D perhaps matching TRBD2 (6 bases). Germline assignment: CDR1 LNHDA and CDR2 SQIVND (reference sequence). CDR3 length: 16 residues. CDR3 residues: CVSSGLAEINYNEQFF. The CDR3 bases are TGTGTCAGTAGTGGATTAGCGGAGATCAACTACAATGAGCAGTTCTTC.

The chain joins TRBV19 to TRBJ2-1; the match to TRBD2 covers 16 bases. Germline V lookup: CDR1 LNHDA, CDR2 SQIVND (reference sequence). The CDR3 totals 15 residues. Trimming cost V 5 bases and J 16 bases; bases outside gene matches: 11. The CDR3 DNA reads TGTGCCAGTAGTCCTACCGGGACTAGCGGGGGGGGGACATTCTTC. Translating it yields CASSPTGTSGGGTFF.

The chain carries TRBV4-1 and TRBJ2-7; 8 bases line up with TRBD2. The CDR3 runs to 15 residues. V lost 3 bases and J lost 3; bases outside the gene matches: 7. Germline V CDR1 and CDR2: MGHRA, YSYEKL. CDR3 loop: CASSHLAGGYYEQYF. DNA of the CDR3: TGCGCCAGCAGCCATTTGGCGGGAGGTTACTACGAGCAGTACTTC.

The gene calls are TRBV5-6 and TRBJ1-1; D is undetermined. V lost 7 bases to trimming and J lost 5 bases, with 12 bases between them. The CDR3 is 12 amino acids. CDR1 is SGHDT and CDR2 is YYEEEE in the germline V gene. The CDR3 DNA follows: TGTGCCAGCCTAGGTTTGGGGACTGAAGCTTTCTTT. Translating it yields CASLGLGTEAFF.